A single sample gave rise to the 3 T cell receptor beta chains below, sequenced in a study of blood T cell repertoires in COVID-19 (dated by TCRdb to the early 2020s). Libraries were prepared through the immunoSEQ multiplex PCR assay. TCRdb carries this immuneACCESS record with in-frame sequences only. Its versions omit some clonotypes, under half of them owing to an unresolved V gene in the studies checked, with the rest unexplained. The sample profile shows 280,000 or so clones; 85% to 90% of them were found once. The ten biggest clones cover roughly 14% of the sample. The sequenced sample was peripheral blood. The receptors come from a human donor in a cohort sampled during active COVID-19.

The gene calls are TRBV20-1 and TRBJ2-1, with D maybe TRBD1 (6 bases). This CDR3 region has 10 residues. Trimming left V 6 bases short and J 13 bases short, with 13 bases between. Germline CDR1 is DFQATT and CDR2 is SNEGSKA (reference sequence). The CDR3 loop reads CSARAGVQFF. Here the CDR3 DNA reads TGCAGTGCCCGCGCAGGGGTCCAGTTCTTC.

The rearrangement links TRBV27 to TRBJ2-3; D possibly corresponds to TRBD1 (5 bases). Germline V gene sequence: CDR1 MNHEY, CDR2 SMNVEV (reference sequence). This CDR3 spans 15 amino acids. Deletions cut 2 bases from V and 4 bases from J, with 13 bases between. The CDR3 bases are TGTGCCAGCAGTTTAGGTGGCAGGGATCCAGATACGCAGTATTTT. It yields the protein CASSLGGRDPDTQYF.

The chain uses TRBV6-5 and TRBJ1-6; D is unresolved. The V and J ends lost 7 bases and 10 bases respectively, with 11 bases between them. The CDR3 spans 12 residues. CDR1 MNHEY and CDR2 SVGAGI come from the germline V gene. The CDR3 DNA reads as TGTGCCAGCACCACGGTGGGCTCACCCCTCCACTTT. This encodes CASTTVGSPLHF.